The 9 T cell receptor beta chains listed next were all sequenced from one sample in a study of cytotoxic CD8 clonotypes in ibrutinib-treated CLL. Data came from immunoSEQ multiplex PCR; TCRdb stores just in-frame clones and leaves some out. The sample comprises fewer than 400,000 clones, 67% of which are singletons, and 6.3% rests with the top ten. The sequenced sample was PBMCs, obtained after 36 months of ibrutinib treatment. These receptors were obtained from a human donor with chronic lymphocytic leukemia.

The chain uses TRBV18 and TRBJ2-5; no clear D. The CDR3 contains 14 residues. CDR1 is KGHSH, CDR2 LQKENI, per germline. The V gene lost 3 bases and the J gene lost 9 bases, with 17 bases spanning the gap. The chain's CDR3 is CASSPSADPRAQYF. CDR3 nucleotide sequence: TGTGCCAGCTCACCCTCGGCGGACCCAAGGGCCCAGTACTTC.

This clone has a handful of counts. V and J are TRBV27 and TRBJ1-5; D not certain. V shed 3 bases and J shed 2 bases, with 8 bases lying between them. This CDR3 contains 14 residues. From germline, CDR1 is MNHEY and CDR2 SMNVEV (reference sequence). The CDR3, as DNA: TGTGCCAGCAGTTTCGGCGGGCGCAATCAGCCCCAGCATTTT. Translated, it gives CASSFGGRNQPQHF.

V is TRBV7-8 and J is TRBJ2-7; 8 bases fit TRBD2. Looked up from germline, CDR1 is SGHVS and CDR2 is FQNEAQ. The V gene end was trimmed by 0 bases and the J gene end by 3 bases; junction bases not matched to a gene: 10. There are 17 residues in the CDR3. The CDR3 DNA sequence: TGTGCCAGCAGCTTAGCGGGTAGCGGGATGAAAAACTACGAGCAGTACTTC. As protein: CASSLAGSGMKNYEQYF.

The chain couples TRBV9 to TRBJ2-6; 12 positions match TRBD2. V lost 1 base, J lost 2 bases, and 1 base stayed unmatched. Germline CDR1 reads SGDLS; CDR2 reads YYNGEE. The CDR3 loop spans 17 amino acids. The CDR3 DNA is TGTGCCAGCAGCGTACTAGCGGGGGGGCCTGGGGCCAACGTCCTGACTTTC. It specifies CASSVLAGGPGANVLTF.

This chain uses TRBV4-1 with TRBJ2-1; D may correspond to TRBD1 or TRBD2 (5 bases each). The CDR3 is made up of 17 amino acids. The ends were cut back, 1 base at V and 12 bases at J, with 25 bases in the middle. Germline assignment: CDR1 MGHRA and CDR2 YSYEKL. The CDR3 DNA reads TGCGCCAGCAGCCAAGGTCACAGACAAGGGATGGGGGTCGGGCAGTTCTTC. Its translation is CASSQGHRQGMGVGQFF.

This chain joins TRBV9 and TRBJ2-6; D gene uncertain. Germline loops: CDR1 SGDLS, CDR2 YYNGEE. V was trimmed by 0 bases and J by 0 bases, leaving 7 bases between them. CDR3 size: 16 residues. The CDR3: CASSVEPLSGANVLTF. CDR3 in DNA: TGTGCCAGCAGCGTAGAACCGCTCTCTGGGGCCAACGTCCTGACTTTC.

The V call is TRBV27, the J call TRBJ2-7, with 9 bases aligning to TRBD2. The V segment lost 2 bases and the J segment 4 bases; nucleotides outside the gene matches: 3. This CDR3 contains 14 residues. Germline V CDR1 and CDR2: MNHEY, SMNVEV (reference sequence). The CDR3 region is CASSLGLAGYEQYF. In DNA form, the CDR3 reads TGTGCCAGCAGTTTAGGGCTAGCGGGGTACGAGCAGTACTTC.

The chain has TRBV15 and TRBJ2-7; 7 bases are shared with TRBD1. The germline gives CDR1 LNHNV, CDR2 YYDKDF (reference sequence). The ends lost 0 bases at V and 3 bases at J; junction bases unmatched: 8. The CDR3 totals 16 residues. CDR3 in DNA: TGTGCCACCAGCAGAGATAGACGGACAGGAGTCTACGAGCAGTACTTC. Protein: CATSRDRRTGVYEQYF.

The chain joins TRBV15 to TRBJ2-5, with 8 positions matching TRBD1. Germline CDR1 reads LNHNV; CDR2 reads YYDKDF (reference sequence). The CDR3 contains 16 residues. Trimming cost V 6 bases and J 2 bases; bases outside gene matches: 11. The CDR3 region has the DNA TGTGCCACCAGACAAGACAGGGGAGAATGGCAAGAGACCCAGTACTTC. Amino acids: CATRQDRGEWQETQYF.